The 5 T cell receptor beta chains given below trace back to one sample, sequenced in a study of Graves' ophthalmopathy and Graves' hyperthyroidism. The authors amplified TCR beta CDR3 regions from RNA transcripts. After a first-round RT-PCR with HTBI primers, a second-round multiplex PCR was run. TCRdb re-analysed the multiplex PCR reads in MiXCR, keeping a single row per CDR3 protein. The table has about 1.2 million distinct CDR3 sequences, about two fifths seen once. What was sequenced was peripheral blood or thyroid tissue (not recorded which). Receptors originate from an adult man with Graves' hyperthyroidism.

The sample holds many counts of this clonotype. The chain is built from TRBV19 and TRBJ2-2; D gene unclear. Germline CDR1 is LNHDA and CDR2 is SQIVND (reference sequence). Trimming removed 7 bases from V and 2 bases from J, with 8 bases in between. This CDR3 is built from 13 residues. As DNA, the CDR3 is TGTGCCAGTACCCAGATTAACACCGGGGAGCTGTTTTTT. Protein sequence: CASTQINTGELFF.

This clonotype was found many times. The chain links TRBV5-1 to TRBJ2-2; D is possibly TRBD2 (6 bases). The CDR3 sequence is 14 residues long. Germline CDR1 is SGHRS and CDR2 is YFSETQ. Trimming left V 0 bases short and J 4 bases short, with 7 bases between. The CDR3 bases are TGCGCCAGCAGCTTGGGGGACTCCACCGGGGAGCTGTTTTTT. Residues: CASSLGDSTGELFF.

This clonotype was detected ten times or more. The chain employs TRBV20-1 and TRBJ2-5; 10 nucleotides line up with TRBD1. The ends lost 4 bases at V and 5 bases at J; junction bases unmatched: 7. This CDR3 contains 14 residues. The germline CDR1 and CDR2 sequences are DFQATT and SNEGSKA (reference sequence). The CDR3 DNA is TGCAGTGCTATCCGGACAGGGGGTTTCGAGACCCAGTACTTC. Translating it yields CSAIRTGGFETQYF.

The chain links TRBV4-1 to TRBJ2-7; D assignment may be TRBD1 or TRBD2 (5 bases each). CDR1 is MGHRA, CDR2 YSYEKL, per germline. V dropped 1 base and J dropped 0 bases, with 16 bases sitting between them. This CDR3 region has 17 residues. CDR3 in amino acids: CASSQGWLAGSSYEQYF. In DNA, the CDR3 is TGCGCCAGCAGCCAAGGTTGGTTGGCAGGGAGCTCCTACGAGCAGTACTTC.

The sample holds one count of this clonotype. The gene calls are TRBV15 and TRBJ2-7; D gene uncertain. The CDR3 contains 13 residues. V was shortened by 3 bases and J by 5 bases, with 11 bases between the two germline ends. Per germline, CDR1 LNHNV and CDR2 YYDKDF (reference sequence). This CDR3 reads CATSRESQDEQYF. The CDR3 DNA sequence: TGTGCCACCAGCAGGGAGTCCCAGGACGAGCAGTACTTC.